This T cell receptor (beta chain) originates from a study of blood T cell repertoires in COVID-19. Turning to the study itself: Samples representing acute and convalescent COVID-19 were sourced from the United States, Italy and Spain. The cDNA or gDNA used as material had been derived from T cells, B-cell-depleted T cells, or PBMCs.

In the original processing: The authors estimated nucleated cell counts from reference gene primer amplification. Using immunoSEQ multiplex PCR, the repertoire was profiled, and TCRdb retains in-frame clones only, with some absent. The V and J calls and the clone size are those of that table, but D and trimming were determined from the DNA. This table has under 90,000 clones, roughly 80% appearing once. The length of the CDR3 is 15 residues. CDR1 and CDR2 from the germline V gene are ENHRY and SYGVKD. The ends were cut back, 1 base at V and 4 bases at J, with 13 bases in the middle. The rearrangement joins TRBV10-3 to TRBJ1-1; tentative D call: TRBD1 (5 bases). The sequence derives from a woman of 80 years or more with active or convalescent COVID-19. Input material: peripheral blood. The CDR3 sequence is CAISELSGGTTEAFF. CDR3 DNA sequence: TGTGCCATCAGTGAGTTGTCGGGGGGGACCACTGAAGCTTTCTTT.